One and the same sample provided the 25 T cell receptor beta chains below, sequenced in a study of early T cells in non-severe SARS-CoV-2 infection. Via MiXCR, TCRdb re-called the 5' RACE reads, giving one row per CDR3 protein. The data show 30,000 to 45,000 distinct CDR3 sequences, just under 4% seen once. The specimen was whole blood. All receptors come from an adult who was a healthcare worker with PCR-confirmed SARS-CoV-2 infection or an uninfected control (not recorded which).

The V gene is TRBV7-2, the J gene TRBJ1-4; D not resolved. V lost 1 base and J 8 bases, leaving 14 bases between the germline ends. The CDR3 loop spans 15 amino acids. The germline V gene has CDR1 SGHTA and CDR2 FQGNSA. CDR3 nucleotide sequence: TGTGCCAGCAGCTTAGTGGGTGGGCCGGCGGAAAAACTGTTTTTT. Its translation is CASSLVGGPAEKLFF.

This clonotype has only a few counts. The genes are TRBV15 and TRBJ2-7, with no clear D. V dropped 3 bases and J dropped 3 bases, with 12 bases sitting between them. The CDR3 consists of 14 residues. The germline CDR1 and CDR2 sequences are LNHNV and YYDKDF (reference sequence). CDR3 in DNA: TGTGCCACCAGCAGCGACCTCCGGAGCTACGAGCAGTACTTC. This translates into CATSSDLRSYEQYF.

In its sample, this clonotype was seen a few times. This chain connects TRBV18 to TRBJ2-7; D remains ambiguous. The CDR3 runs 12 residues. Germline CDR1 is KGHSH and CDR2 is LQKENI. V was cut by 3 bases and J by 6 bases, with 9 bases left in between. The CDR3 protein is CASSPADSEQYF. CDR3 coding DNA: TGTGCCAGCTCACCCGCAGACTCCGAGCAGTACTTC.

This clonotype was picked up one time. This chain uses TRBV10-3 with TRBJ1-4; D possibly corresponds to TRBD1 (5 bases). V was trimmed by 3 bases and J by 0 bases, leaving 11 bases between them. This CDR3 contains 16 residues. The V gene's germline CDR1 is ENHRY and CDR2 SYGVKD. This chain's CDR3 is CAISEGTAATNEKLFF. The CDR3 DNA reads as TGTGCCATCAGTGAAGGGACCGCCGCAACTAATGAAAAACTGTTTTTT.

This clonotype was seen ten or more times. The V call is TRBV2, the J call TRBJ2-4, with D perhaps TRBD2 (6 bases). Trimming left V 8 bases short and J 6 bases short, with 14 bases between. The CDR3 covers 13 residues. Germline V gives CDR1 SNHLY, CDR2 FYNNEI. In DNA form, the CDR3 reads TGTGCCAGCTTGGAGGGCTTGGGAAACATTCAGTACTTC. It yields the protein CASLEGLGNIQYF.

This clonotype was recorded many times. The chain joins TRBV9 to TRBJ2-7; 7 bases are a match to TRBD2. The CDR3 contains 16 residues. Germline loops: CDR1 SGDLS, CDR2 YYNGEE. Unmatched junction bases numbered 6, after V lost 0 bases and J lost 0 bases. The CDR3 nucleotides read TGTGCCAGCAGCGTAGGGCTAGCGGTCAACTCCTACGAGCAGTACTTC. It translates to CASSVGLAVNSYEQYF.

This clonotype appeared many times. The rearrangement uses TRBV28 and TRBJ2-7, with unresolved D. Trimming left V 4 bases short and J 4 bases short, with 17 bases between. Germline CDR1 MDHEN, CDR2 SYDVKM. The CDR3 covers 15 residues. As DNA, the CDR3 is TGTGCCAGCAGTTCCCCGGCAGCCTTTCGGTACGAGCAGTACTTC. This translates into CASSSPAAFRYEQYF. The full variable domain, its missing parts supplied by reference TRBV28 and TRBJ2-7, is DVKVTQSSRYLVKRTGEKVFLECVQDMDHENMFWYRQDPGLGLRLIYFSYDVKMKEKGDIPEGYSVSREKKERFSLILESASTNQTSMYLCASSSPAAFRYEQYFGPGTRLTVT.

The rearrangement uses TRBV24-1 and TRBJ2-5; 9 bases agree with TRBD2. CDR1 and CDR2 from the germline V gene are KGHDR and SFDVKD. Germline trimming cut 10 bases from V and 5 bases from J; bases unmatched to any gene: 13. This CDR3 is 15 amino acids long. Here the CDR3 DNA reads TGTGCCACGGCGGGTAGCGGGAGTCATATGGAGACCCAGTACTTC. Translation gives CATAGSGSHMETQYF.

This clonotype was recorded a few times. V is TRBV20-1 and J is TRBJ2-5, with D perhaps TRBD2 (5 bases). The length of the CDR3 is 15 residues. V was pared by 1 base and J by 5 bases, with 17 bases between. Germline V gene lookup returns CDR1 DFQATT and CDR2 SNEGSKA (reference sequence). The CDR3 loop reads CSARVGGMAWETQYF. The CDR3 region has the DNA TGCAGTGCTAGAGTCGGAGGCATGGCTTGGGAGACCCAGTACTTC.

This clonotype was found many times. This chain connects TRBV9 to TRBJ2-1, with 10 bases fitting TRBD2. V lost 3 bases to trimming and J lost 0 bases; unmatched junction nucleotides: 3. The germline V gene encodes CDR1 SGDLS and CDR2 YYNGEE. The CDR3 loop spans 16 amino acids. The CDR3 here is CASSARLAGSYNEQFF. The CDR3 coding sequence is TGTGCCAGCAGCGCCCGACTAGCGGGCTCCTACAATGAGCAGTTCTTC. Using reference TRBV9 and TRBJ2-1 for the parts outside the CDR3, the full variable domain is DSGVTQTPKHLITATGQRVTLRCSPRSGDLSVYWYQQSLDQGLQFLIQYYNGEERAKGNILERFSAQQFPDLHSELNLSSLELGDSALYFCASSARLAGSYNEQFFGPGTRLTVL.

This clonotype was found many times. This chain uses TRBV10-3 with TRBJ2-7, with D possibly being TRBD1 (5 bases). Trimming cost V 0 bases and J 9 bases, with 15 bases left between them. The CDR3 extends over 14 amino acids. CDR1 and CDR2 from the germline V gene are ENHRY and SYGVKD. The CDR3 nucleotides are TGTGCCATCAGTGAGTCTGCAGGGCGTACGGCGCAGTACGTC. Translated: CAISESAGRTAQYV.

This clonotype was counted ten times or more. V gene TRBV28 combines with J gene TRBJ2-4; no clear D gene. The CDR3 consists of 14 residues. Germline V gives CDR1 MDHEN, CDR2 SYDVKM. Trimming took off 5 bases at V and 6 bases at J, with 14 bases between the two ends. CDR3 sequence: CASSLTIAVNIQYF. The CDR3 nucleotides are TGTGCCAGCAGTCTTACTATAGCAGTAAACATTCAGTACTTC.

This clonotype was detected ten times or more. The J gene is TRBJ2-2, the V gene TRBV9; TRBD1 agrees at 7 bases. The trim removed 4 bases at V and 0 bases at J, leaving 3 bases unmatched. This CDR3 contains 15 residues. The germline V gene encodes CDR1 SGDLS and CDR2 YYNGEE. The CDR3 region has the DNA TGTGCCAGCAGCAAAGACAGGGCGAACACCGGGGAGCTGTTTTTT. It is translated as CASSKDRANTGELFF. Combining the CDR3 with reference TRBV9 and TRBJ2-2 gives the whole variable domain DSGVTQTPKHLITATGQRVTLRCSPRSGDLSVYWYQQSLDQGLQFLIQYYNGEERAKGNILERFSAQQFPDLHSELNLSSLELGDSALYFCASSKDRANTGELFFGEGSRLTVL.

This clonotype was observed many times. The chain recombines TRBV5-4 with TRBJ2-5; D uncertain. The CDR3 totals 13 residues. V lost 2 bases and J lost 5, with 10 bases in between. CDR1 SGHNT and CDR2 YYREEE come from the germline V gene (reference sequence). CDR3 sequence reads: CASSFGPQETQYF. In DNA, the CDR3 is TGTGCCAGCAGCTTTGGCCCCCAGGAGACCCAGTACTTC.

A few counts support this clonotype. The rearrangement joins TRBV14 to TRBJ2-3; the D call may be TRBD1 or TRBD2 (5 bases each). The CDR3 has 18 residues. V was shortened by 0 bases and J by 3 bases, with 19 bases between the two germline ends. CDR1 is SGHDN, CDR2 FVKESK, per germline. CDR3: CASSQDRGTPMGTDTQYF. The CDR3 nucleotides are TGTGCCAGCAGCCAAGATCGAGGGACCCCCATGGGGACAGATACGCAGTATTTT.

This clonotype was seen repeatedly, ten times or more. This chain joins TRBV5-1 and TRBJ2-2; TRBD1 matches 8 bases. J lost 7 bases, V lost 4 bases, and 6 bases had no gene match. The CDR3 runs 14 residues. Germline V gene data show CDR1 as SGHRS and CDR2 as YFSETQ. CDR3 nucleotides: TGCGCCAGCAGCCCGGGACAGGCTATCGGGGAGCTGTTTTTT. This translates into CASSPGQAIGELFF.

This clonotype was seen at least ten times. CDR3 DNA sequence: TGCAGTGCTAGGGGGGAGTGGAGTGGCGCAGATACGCAGTATTTT. Translation gives CSARGEWSGADTQYF. The rearrangement links TRBV20-1 to TRBJ2-3, with D tentatively TRBD1 or TRBD2 (5 bases each). V lost 3 bases and J 4 bases, leaving 17 bases between the germline ends. Germline V gives CDR1 DFQATT, CDR2 SNEGSKA (reference sequence). The CDR3 has 15 amino acids.

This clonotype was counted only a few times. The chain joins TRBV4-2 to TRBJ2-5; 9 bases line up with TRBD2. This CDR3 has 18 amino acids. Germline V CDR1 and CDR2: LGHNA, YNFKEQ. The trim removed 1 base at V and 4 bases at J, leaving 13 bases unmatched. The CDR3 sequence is CASSQGLGVAGAPETQYF. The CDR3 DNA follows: TGTGCCAGCAGCCAAGGGTTGGGAGTAGCGGGAGCTCCAGAGACCCAGTACTTC.

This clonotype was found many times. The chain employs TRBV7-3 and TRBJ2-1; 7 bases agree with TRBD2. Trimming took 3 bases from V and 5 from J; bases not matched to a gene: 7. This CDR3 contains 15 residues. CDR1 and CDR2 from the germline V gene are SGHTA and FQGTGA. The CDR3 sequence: CASSFNSGTNNEQFF. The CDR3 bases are TGTGCCAGCAGCTTTAACAGCGGGACGAACAATGAGCAGTTCTTC.

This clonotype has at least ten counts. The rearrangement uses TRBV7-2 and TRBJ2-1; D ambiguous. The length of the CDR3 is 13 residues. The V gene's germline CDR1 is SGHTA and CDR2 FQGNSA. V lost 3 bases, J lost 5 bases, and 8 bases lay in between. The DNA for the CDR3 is TGTGCCAGCAGCTTCCTTGCGGACAATGAGCAGTTCTTC. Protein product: CASSFLADNEQFF.

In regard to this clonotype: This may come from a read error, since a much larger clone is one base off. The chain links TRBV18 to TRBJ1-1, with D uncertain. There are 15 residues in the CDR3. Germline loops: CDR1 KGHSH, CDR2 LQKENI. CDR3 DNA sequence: TGTGCCAGCTCTCACACAGAGAAGGGAAACACTGAAGCTTCCTTT. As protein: CASSHTEKGNTEASF.

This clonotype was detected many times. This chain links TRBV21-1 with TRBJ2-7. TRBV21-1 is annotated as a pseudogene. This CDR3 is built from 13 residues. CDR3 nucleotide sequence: TGTGCCAGCAGCAAAGCGCTAATCTACGAGCAGTACTTC. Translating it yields CASSKALIYEQYF.

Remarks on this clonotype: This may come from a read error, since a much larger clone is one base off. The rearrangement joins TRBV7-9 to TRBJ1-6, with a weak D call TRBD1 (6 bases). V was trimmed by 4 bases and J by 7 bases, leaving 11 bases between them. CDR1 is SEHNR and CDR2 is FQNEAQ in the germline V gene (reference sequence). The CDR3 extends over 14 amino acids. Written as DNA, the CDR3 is TGTGCCAGCAGCTGTGCGGACAGCAATTCACCCCTCCACTTT. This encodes CASSCADSNSPLHF.

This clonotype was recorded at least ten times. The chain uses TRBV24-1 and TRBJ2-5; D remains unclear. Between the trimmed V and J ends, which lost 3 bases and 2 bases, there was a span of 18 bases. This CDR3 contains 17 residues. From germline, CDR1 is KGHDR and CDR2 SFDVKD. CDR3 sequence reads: CATSDGNTRPLQETQYF. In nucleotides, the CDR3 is TGTGCCACCAGTGATGGGAACACCAGACCGTTACAAGAGACCCAGTACTTC.

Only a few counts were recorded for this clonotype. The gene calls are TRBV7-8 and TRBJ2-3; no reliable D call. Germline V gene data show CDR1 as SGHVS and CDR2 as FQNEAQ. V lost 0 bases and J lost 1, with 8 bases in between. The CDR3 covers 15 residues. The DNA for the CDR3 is TGTGCCAGCAGCTTAGCGCCCATAGGCACAGATACGCAGTATTTT. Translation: CASSLAPIGTDTQYF.